This T cell receptor (beta chain) stems from a study of identical twins. Whole-study findings and limits: Twin pairs' shared out-of-frame alpha sequences were enriched in low generation probability. In cord blood, abundant beta clonotypes had fewer insertions; memory showed no trend. Monozygotic twin pairs showed more out-of-frame TCR alpha sharing than models estimated.

TCRdb re-derived calls from the 5' RACE reads in MiXCR, one entry per CDR3 protein. The table has roughly 690,000 distinct CDR3 sequences, approximately 6% seen once. The CDR3 has 13 residues. CDR1 is MDHEN and CDR2 is SYDVKM in the germline V gene. Trimming cost V 5 bases and J 8 bases; bases outside gene matches: 4. The sample holds many counts of this clonotype. What it binds is unknown. The V call is TRBV28, the J call TRBJ2-1; TRBD2 matches 9 bases. The sequencing input was naive T cells sorted from blood. This receptor was obtained from a young man in good health. In DNA, the CDR3 is TGTGCCAGCAGTATGGGACTAGCAGATGAGCAGTTCTTC. Its translation is CASSMGLADEQFF.